A single sample gave rise to the 14 T cell receptor beta chains below, sequenced in a study of cytomegalovirus exposure and HLA in healthy donors. TCRdb keeps only in-frame clones here, not all; method: immunoSEQ multiplex PCR. The sample lists 100,000 to 150,000 clones, around nine tenths occurring once. The sequenced sample consisted of PBMCs. The receptor set was obtained from a young woman in good health and CMV-seronegative.

The chain is built from TRBV7-3 and TRBJ1-1, with D unclear. Germline assignment: CDR1 SGHTA and CDR2 FQGTGA. Trimming pared 0 bases from V and 3 bases from J, leaving 5 bases between. This CDR3 is built from 13 residues. This CDR3 is CASSLTLYTEAFF. CDR3 sequence (DNA): TGTGCCAGCAGCTTAACCCTTTACACTGAAGCTTTCTTT.

This rearrangement joins TRBV7-9 to TRBJ1-1; no firm D call. The CDR3 contains 14 residues. Looked up from germline, CDR1 is SEHNR and CDR2 is FQNEAQ (reference sequence). The V end was cut by 1 base, the J end by 1 base, with 7 bases between. The CDR3 bases are TGTGCCAGCAGCTTAGGTTACTGGAACACTGAAGCTTTCTTT. Translated: CASSLGYWNTEAFF.

This clone was recorded once. This chain links TRBV5-1 with TRBJ1-2; no definite D call. Trimming stripped 1 base from V and 5 bases from J, with 12 bases between. Looked up from germline, CDR1 is SGHRS and CDR2 is YFSETQ. The CDR3 runs 14 residues. The DNA for the CDR3 is TGCGCCAGCAGCTTGAGGAGCGCCTCGTATGGCTACACCTTC. Translating gives CASSLRSASYGYTF. Looking up the rest from reference TRBV5-1 and TRBJ1-2 gives the full variable domain: KAGVTQTPRYLIKTRGQQVTLSCSPISGHRSVSWYQQTPGQGLQFLFEYFSETQRNKGNFPGRFSGRQFSNSRSEMNVSTLELGDSALYLCASSLRSASYGYTFGSGTRLTVV.

The V gene is TRBV28, the J gene TRBJ1-1; possibly TRBD1 for D (6 bases). The CDR3 totals 16 residues. Germline V gene sequence: CDR1 MDHEN, CDR2 SYDVKM. The V and J ends lost 3 bases and 0 bases respectively, with 14 bases between them. The CDR3 DNA sequence: TGTGCCAGCAGTTTCCCTTGGGACACCTTGAACACTGAAGCTTTCTTT. Amino acids: CASSFPWDTLNTEAFF.

V and J are TRBV6-5 and TRBJ1-1, with 9 bases fitting TRBD1. V dropped 8 bases and J dropped 2; count of bases not matched to a gene: 3. The CDR3 has 13 residues. Germline V gene data show CDR1 as MNHEY and CDR2 as SVGAGI. The CDR3 loop is CASRDRANTEAFF. The DNA for the CDR3 is TGTGCCAGCCGGGACAGGGCCAACACTGAAGCTTTCTTT.

This sequence joins TRBV19 and TRBJ1-2; a weak D match, TRBD1 (5 bases). The CDR3 spans 14 residues. Trimming shortened V by 5 bases and J by 2 bases, and 12 bases separated the two germline ends. CDR1 LNHDA and CDR2 SQIVND come from the germline V gene (reference sequence). In DNA form, the CDR3 reads TGTGCCAGTAGTCCAAGTGGGGGGAACTATGGCTACACCTTC. This codes for CASSPSGGNYGYTF.

The J gene is TRBJ1-5, the V gene TRBV30, with 8 bases fitting TRBD1. CDR3 length: 13 residues. Losses at the gene ends were 5 bases for V and 4 bases for J; bases not matched to a gene: 4. Germline assignment: CDR1 GTSNPN and CDR2 SVGIG (reference sequence). The CDR3 DNA follows: TGTGCCTGGCTGGACAGGGCAAATCAGCCCCAGCATTTT. Protein: CAWLDRANQPQHF.

This sequence joins TRBV9 and TRBJ2-6; D unclear. This CDR3 has 15 amino acids. CDR1 is SGDLS and CDR2 is YYNGEE in the germline V gene. Trimming took 0 bases from V and 2 from J, leaving 6 bases between them. The CDR3 loop reads CASSVGPAGANVLTF. The CDR3 DNA reads TGTGCCAGCAGCGTAGGTCCAGCTGGGGCCAACGTCCTGACTTTC.

This chain joins TRBV28 and TRBJ2-1; D may be TRBD2 (5 bases). This CDR3 has 16 residues. The germline V gene encodes CDR1 MDHEN and CDR2 SYDVKM. With 6 bases removed from V and 0 bases from J, the gap between germline ends came to 15 bases. The CDR3 nucleotides are TGTGCCAGCAGCGCCGCGGGCTTTAGCTCCTACAATGAGCAGTTCTTC. Its translation is CASSAAGFSSYNEQFF.

The chain has TRBV7-2 and TRBJ1-3, with D possibly being TRBD1 (6 bases). The CDR3 extends over 13 amino acids. V was cut by 3 bases and J by 6 bases, with 9 bases left in between. Germline loops: CDR1 SGHTA, CDR2 FQGNSA. The CDR3 protein is CASSFRGANTIYF. CDR3 bases: TGTGCCAGCAGCTTCCGGGGGGCAAACACCATATATTTT.

The rearrangement joins TRBV9 to TRBJ2-5; tentative D call: TRBD2 (5 bases). The CDR3 consists of 14 residues. CDR1 and CDR2 (germline): SGDLS, YYNGEE. Trimming took 2 bases from V and 5 from J, leaving 13 bases between them. The CDR3 spells CASSVSLGGETQYF. The CDR3 bases are TGTGCCAGCAGCGTCTCACTAGGAGGCGAGACCCAGTACTTC.

The chain is built from TRBV13 and TRBJ2-1; 13 bases align to TRBD2. The CDR3 is made up of 17 amino acids. Trimming removed 3 bases from V and 4 bases from J; junction bases left unmatched: 6. Germline CDR1 PRHDT, CDR2 FYEKMQ (reference sequence). The CDR3 region is CASSFRLAGGSYNEQFF. The CDR3 DNA reads as TGTGCCAGCAGCTTCCGACTAGCGGGAGGATCATACAATGAGCAGTTCTTC.

For this clone: Because the CDR3's place on the DNA is in doubt, the DNA is left out and the CDR3 is given as listed by TCRdb. The chain combines TRBV6-5 with TRBJ2-3; no DNA check was done on the table's D call, TRBD1. The V gene's germline CDR1 is MNHEY and CDR2 SVGAGI. With termini counted, the CDR3 has 15 amino acids. The chain's CDR3 is CASSSSDRVKDTQYF.

The chain employs TRBV28 and TRBJ2-1, with 10 positions matching TRBD2. This CDR3 has 23 amino acids. The germline CDR1 and CDR2 sequences are MDHEN and SYDVKM. Trimming at V came to 2 bases and at J to 0 bases, leaving 22 bases not matched to a gene. The CDR3 spells CASSLPRLRTGSSGGDSYNEQFF. In DNA form, the CDR3 reads TGTGCCAGCAGTTTACCACGCCTTAGGACAGGGTCTAGCGGGGGTGACTCCTACAATGAGCAGTTCTTC.